One and the same sample provided the 3 T cell receptor beta chains below, sequenced in a study of CD8 T cells in Susac syndrome. Reverse transcription used about 0.45 to 1 ug RNA and random hexamers. From the immunoSEQ multiplex PCR reads, TCRdb called clonotypes with MiXCR, one entry per CDR3 protein. In the table there are about 210,000 distinct CDR3 sequences, 95% of which are singletons. Source material: CD4+ T cells from PBMCs. These receptors were taken from a human donor with multiple sclerosis.

The chain carries TRBV5-6 and TRBJ2-1; D is unclear. Trimming removed 5 bases at V and 0 bases at J, with 15 bases between. Germline V gene lookup returns CDR1 SGHDT and CDR2 YYEEEE. The CDR3 covers 16 residues. CDR3 sequence (DNA): TGTGCCAGCAGACCTACGGTACCGAGCTCCTACAATGAGCAGTTCTTC. Its translation: CASRPTVPSSYNEQFF.

V is TRBV15 and J is TRBJ2-7; D gene unclear. The CDR3 runs to 14 residues. The V gene's germline CDR1 is LNHNV and CDR2 YYDKDF (reference sequence). The V end lost 0 bases, the J end lost 5 bases, and 11 bases lay between the germline ends. The CDR3 here is CATSRDQAADEQYF. Here the CDR3 DNA reads TGTGCCACCAGCAGAGATCAGGCAGCCGACGAGCAGTACTTC.

The V gene is TRBV10-3, the J gene TRBJ2-3; 7 bases map to TRBD1. The germline V gene has CDR1 ENHRY and CDR2 SYGVKD. V gave up 6 bases and J gave up 2 bases; unmatched junction bases: 2. The CDR3 consists of 13 residues. The CDR3 spells CAISDRATDTQYF. The CDR3 region has the DNA TGTGCCATCAGCGACAGGGCCACAGATACGCAGTATTTT.